The subject of this entry is one T cell receptor (beta chain). Its antigen is still unknown. These data originate in a study of cytomegalovirus exposure and HLA in healthy donors. Study summary: Researchers previously reported finding more than 100 million unique TCR beta sequences from roughly 180 million T cells.

General study results and limits: A prior analysis recorded that most TCR beta V segments were productive about 90% or about 30% of the time. Among TCR beta chains, those listed as cytomegalovirus-associated numbered roughly 150. Available immune exposure information covered CMV serostatus only.

Germline values: CDR1 SGHRS, CDR2 YFSETQ. V was pared by 2 bases and J by 11 bases, with 11 bases of the junction left unmatched. The CDR3 contains 15 residues. This PCR relied on a set of 60 Vbeta primers and 13 Jbeta primers. Method: immunoSEQ multiplex PCR; TCRdb's copy keeps in-frame clones and lacks some. There are 200,000 to 250,000 clones in the sample; 80% to 85% occur only once, and less than 3.5% lies in the top ten. The TCR comes from a woman aged 35 to 49 in good health and CMV-seronegative. The source material was PBMCs. The chain combines TRBV5-1 with TRBJ2-5; 11 nucleotides match TRBD2. CDR3 nucleotide sequence: TGCGCCAGCAGCTTTGGGACTAGCGGTTCCTATGAGCAGTACTTC. Protein sequence: CASSFGTSGSYEQYF. The complete variable domain, with remaining parts taken from reference TRBV5-1 and TRBJ2-5, reads KAGVTQTPRYLIKTRGQQVTLSCSPISGHRSVSWYQQTPGQGLQFLFEYFSETQRNKGNFPGRFSGRQFSNSRSEMNVSTLELGDSALYLCASSFGTSGSYEQYFGPGTRLLVL.